These 28 T cell receptor beta chains originate from one sample sequenced in a study of cytomegalovirus exposure and HLA in healthy donors. PCR primers comprised 60 Vbeta and 13 Jbeta primers. TCRdb's table, derived via immunoSEQ multiplex PCR, lists solely in-frame clones and lacks some. The table has roughly 23,000 clones, 70% to 80% seen once. Material for sequencing was PBMCs. The receptors here all came from a man in his 60s in good health and CMV-seronegative.

The chain uses TRBV6-1 and TRBJ2-7; TRBD1 is a possible D gene (6 bases). The CDR3 runs to 18 residues. Germline V gene lookup returns CDR1 MNHNS and CDR2 SASEGT. V lost 1 base to trimming and J lost 5 bases, with 24 bases between them. The CDR3, as DNA: TGTGCCAGCAGTGAAGATTGGGGTGAGGGGTGGGGGCGAAACGAGCAGTACTTC. Translated: CASSEDWGEGWGRNEQYF.

This chain uses TRBV6-5 with TRBJ2-2; maybe TRBD1 (6 bases). Germline loops: CDR1 MNHEY, CDR2 SVGAGI. The CDR3 totals 14 residues. Trimming took off 6 bases at V and 1 base at J, with 9 bases between the two ends. The CDR3 spells CASSSTGNTGELFF. CDR3 sequence (DNA): TGTGCCAGCAGCTCGACAGGGAACACCGGGGAGCTGTTTTTT.

The chain joins TRBV11-2 to TRBJ2-5; 9 bases match TRBD1. The V gene end was trimmed by 5 bases and the J gene end by 4 bases; junction bases not matched to a gene: 2. CDR1 and CDR2 from the germline V gene are SGHAT and FQNNGV. This CDR3 spans 13 amino acids. The CDR3 DNA is TGTGCCAGCAGCCCGGACAGGGGAGAGACCCAGTACTTC. Protein sequence: CASSPDRGETQYF.

The chain recombines TRBV7-9 with TRBJ1-1; maybe TRBD1 (6 bases). The CDR3 extends over 13 amino acids. With 4 bases removed from V and 11 bases from J, the gap between germline ends came to 17 bases. Germline V gene data show CDR1 as SEHNR and CDR2 as FQNEAQ (reference sequence). The CDR3 spells CASSSPTGLEAFF. CDR3 nucleotides: TGTGCCAGCAGCTCCCCGACAGGTCTAGAGGCTTTCTTT.

J is TRBJ2-5 and V is TRBV7-3, with D uncertain. Per the germline V gene, CDR1 is SGHTA and CDR2 is FQGTGA. The CDR3 sequence is 13 residues long. Trimming left V 3 bases short and J 2 bases short, with 7 bases between. Here the CDR3 reads CASSLTYQETQYF. The CDR3 DNA reads TGTGCCAGCAGCTTGACATATCAAGAGACCCAGTACTTC.

This clone was seen a few times. CDR3 in DNA: TGTGCCAGCAGTTCTGGACAGGGGAGTACTGAAGCTTTCTTT. It is translated as CASSSGQGSTEAFF. This chain links TRBV6-5 with TRBJ1-1, with 9 bases fitting TRBD1. Losses at the gene ends were 4 bases for V and 5 bases for J; bases not matched to a gene: 5. The CDR3 consists of 14 residues. Germline CDR1 MNHEY, CDR2 SVGAGI.

The V gene is TRBV11-1, the J gene TRBJ2-1, with 8 positions matching TRBD2. The CDR3 covers 16 residues. V shed 0 bases and J 5 bases; nucleotides not matched to a gene: 6. Per the germline V gene, CDR1 is SGHAT and CDR2 is FQDESV (reference sequence). The CDR3 sequence: CASSLARGGLDNEQFF. CDR3 nucleotides: TGTGCCAGCAGCTTAGCCCGGGGGGGGTTAGACAATGAGCAGTTCTTC.

This clone has just one count. V usage is TRBV7-9 and J usage is TRBJ2-1, with D unclear. Per the germline V gene, CDR1 is SEHNR and CDR2 is FQNEAQ (reference sequence). The CDR3 contains 18 residues. Trimming removed 5 bases from V and 3 bases from J, with 23 bases in between. Here the CDR3 DNA reads TGTGCCAGCAGCCCCCGCTCGCCCTTGAAATTCAGCTACAATGAGCAGTTCTTC. This translates into CASSPRSPLKFSYNEQFF.

The CDR3: CASSLFSGRAVGETQYF. The CDR3, as DNA: TGTGCCAGCAGCCTCTTTAGCGGGAGGGCCGTGGGGGAGACCCAGTACTTC. V gene TRBV6-7 combines with J gene TRBJ2-5; TRBD2 matches at 11 bases. TRBV6-7 is noted as an ORF with a role that remains uncertain. Germline trimming cut 6 bases from V and 5 bases from J; bases unmatched to any gene: 14. The CDR3 contains 17 residues.

V gene TRBV7-9 combines with J gene TRBJ2-7; TRBD2 is a possible D gene (6 bases). The germline V and J ends were trimmed by 5 bases and 5 bases, with 22 bases remaining between them. CDR1 SEHNR and CDR2 FQNEAQ come from the germline V gene (reference sequence). The CDR3 has 16 residues. The CDR3 region has the DNA TGTGCCAGCAGCCCTGGGGTCGGGAGAGGAGAAGACGAGCAGTACTTC. Its protein is CASSPGVGRGEDEQYF.

The chain couples TRBV5-8 to TRBJ1-4; 8 nucleotides line up with TRBD1. With 4 bases clipped from V and 4 bases from J, the junction kept 3 bases outside the gene matches. This CDR3 contains 14 residues. CDR1 is SGHTS, CDR2 YDEGEE, per germline. The CDR3 nucleotides are TGTGCCAGCAGCCGACAGGGGCTTAATGAAAAACTGTTTTTT. This translates into CASSRQGLNEKLFF.

V and J are TRBV10-1 and TRBJ2-2, with D possibly matching TRBD1 (6 bases). Between the trimmed V and J ends, which lost 3 bases and 3 bases, there was a span of 17 bases. The CDR3 is 17 residues long. Germline V gene lookup returns CDR1 WNHNN and CDR2 SYGVQD (reference sequence). CDR3 loop: CASSDLKGEEDTGELFF. The CDR3, as DNA: TGCGCCAGCAGTGACTTAAAGGGGGAAGAGGACACCGGGGAGCTGTTTTTT.

The CDR3 nucleotides are TGTGCCAGCAGTCTCGAGGCGGGGAGCACAGATACGCAGTATTTT. This sequence encodes CASSLEAGSTDTQYF. The chain uses TRBV6-4 and TRBJ2-3, with D possibly TRBD2 on 6 matching bases. The V end lost 5 bases, the J end lost 0 bases, and 12 bases lay between the germline ends. This CDR3 contains 15 residues. CDR1 and CDR2 (germline): MRHNA, SNTAGT.

The table lists this clone with a count of one. The rearrangement joins TRBV4-1 to TRBJ2-1; 10 bases fit TRBD1. Per the germline V gene, CDR1 is MGHRA and CDR2 is YSYEKL. V shed 4 bases, J shed 4 bases, and the junction held 10 bases outside the gene matches. This CDR3 contains 17 residues. CDR3 nucleotides: TGCGCCAGCAGCCCCAACCCGACAGGGGGCGGTTACAATGAGCAGTTCTTC. Encoded protein: CASSPNPTGGGYNEQFF.

This chain uses TRBV25-1 with TRBJ1-4; D call uncertain. Trimming cost V 7 bases and J 1 base, with 10 bases left between them. The V gene's germline CDR1 is MGHDK and CDR2 SYGVNS. The CDR3 contains 14 residues. CDR3: CASTTPGTNEKLFF. As DNA, the CDR3 is TGTGCCAGCACCACACCGGGAACTAATGAAAAACTGTTTTTT.

The rearrangement joins TRBV30 to TRBJ1-1; D is ambiguous. This CDR3 contains 13 residues. CDR1 is GTSNPN and CDR2 is SVGIG in the germline V gene (reference sequence). Trimming removed 3 bases at V and 0 bases at J, with 8 bases between. The CDR3 DNA follows: TGTGCCTGGAGAAAATTAATGAACACTGAAGCTTTCTTT. This translates into CAWRKLMNTEAFF.

This clone appeared a single time. The rearrangement uses TRBV29-1 and TRBJ1-4, with TRBD1 matching 11 bases. The CDR3 runs to 13 residues. The trim removed 8 bases at V and 8 bases at J, leaving 7 bases unmatched. Germline loops: CDR1 SQVTM, CDR2 ANQGSEA. CDR3 protein: CSSRTGGTEKLFF. In DNA form, the CDR3 reads TGCAGCTCCCGGACAGGGGGCACGGAAAAACTGTTTTTT.

This clone was counted only a few times. As DNA, the CDR3 is TGTGCCAGCAGTTACATACGGACAGGAGGGAACTATGGCTACACCTTC. Its translation: CASSYIRTGGNYGYTF. The chain joins TRBV6-5 to TRBJ1-2; TRBD1 agrees at 7 bases. CDR3 length equals 16 residues. The V segment lost 2 bases and the J segment 2 bases; nucleotides outside the gene matches: 8. Germline-derived CDR1 and CDR2 are MNHEY and SVGAGI.

The J gene is TRBJ2-2, the V gene TRBV2, with TRBD2 matching 8 bases. Losses at the gene ends were 7 bases for V and 5 bases for J; bases not matched to a gene: 6. The length of the CDR3 is 14 residues. Germline lookup yields CDR1 SNHLY and CDR2 FYNNEI. The CDR3 region is CASTRERGTGELFF. Here the CDR3 DNA reads TGTGCCAGCACCCGGGAGCGGGGGACCGGGGAGCTGTTTTTT.

This chain connects TRBV7-2 to TRBJ2-3; TRBD2 matches 10 bases. Germline loops: CDR1 SGHTA, CDR2 FQGNSA. CDR3 length equals 16 residues. V lost 5 bases, J lost 4 bases, and 9 bases stayed unmatched. The CDR3 region has the DNA TGTGCCAGCAGCCCACTTAGCGGGGGGAGGGCAGATACGCAGTATTTT. It encodes CASSPLSGGRADTQYF.

The table lists this clone with a few counts. The V gene is TRBV7-2, the J gene TRBJ1-4; TRBD1 is a possible D gene (6 bases). This CDR3 is built from 15 residues. Germline CDR1 and CDR2: SGHTA and FQGNSA. V lost 1 base, J lost 8 bases, and 14 bases lay in between. CDR3 loop: CASSLVRGVGEKLFF. CDR3 nucleotides: TGTGCCAGCAGCTTAGTCAGGGGAGTGGGAGAAAAACTGTTTTTT.

V usage is TRBV7-2 and J usage is TRBJ1-1, with D possibly being TRBD1 (6 bases). V gave up 4 bases and J gave up 1 base, with 13 bases separating them. In germline, CDR1 is SGHTA, CDR2 FQGNSA. The CDR3 is 15 residues long. DNA for the CDR3: TGTGCCAGCAGCTCCCAACAGGGTAGGAACACTGAAGCTTTCTTT. This sequence encodes CASSSQQGRNTEAFF. Together with reference TRBV7-2 and TRBJ1-1, the CDR3 gives the full variable domain: GAGVSQSPSNKVTEKGKDVELRCDPISGHTALYWYRQSLGQGLEFLIYFQGNSAPDKSGLPSDRFSAERTGGSVSTLTIQRTQQEDSAVYLCASSSQQGRNTEAFFGQGTRLTVV.

This chain uses TRBV10-1 with TRBJ2-3, with 8 nucleotides matching TRBD2. CDR1 is WNHNN and CDR2 is SYGVQD in the germline V gene (reference sequence). The CDR3 extends over 14 amino acids. CDR3 sequence reads: CATAGGTSTDTQYF. As DNA, the CDR3 is TGCGCTACCGCGGGGGGAACTAGCACAGATACGCAGTATTTT.

J is TRBJ1-2 and V is TRBV6-6; 9 bases agree with TRBD1. This CDR3 spans 15 amino acids. After removal of 6 bases from V and 2 bases from J, the junction contained 7 bases not matched to a gene. CDR1 is MNHNY and CDR2 is SVGAGI in the germline V gene (reference sequence). The CDR3 sequence: CASSLGQGKNYGYTF. The CDR3 DNA is TGTGCCAGCAGCCTAGGACAGGGGAAAAACTATGGCTACACCTTC.

The rearrangement uses TRBV5-1 and TRBJ1-6; 7 nucleotides match TRBD1. CDR1 is SGHRS and CDR2 is YFSETQ in the germline V gene. The CDR3 contains 14 residues. The J segment lost 7 bases and the V segment lost 6 bases, leaving 7 bases of the junction unmatched. CDR3 bases: TGCGCCAGCACCCCTCGGGGACAGAATTCACCCCTCCACTTT. It encodes CASTPRGQNSPLHF.

This clone has a handful of counts. V is TRBV7-2 and J is TRBJ1-5; no firm D call. Germline CDR1 and CDR2: SGHTA and FQGNSA. The CDR3 runs to 13 residues. Trimming cost V 1 base and J 5 bases, with 6 bases left between them. CDR3 in amino acids: CASSLVQYQPQHF. In nucleotides, the CDR3 is TGTGCCAGCAGCTTAGTTCAGTATCAGCCCCAGCATTTT.

This sequence joins TRBV11-2 and TRBJ2-7; 15 bases are shared with TRBD2. The germline CDR1 and CDR2 sequences are SGHAT and FQNNGV. Trimming removed 5 bases from V and 6 bases from J; junction bases left unmatched: 17. The CDR3 runs 19 residues. The CDR3 region is CASSPFGLAGGPLRAEQYF. The CDR3 DNA reads TGTGCCAGCAGCCCCTTCGGACTAGCGGGAGGGCCGTTGAGAGCCGAGCAGTACTTC.

This clone occurred a few times. This chain connects TRBV21-1 to TRBJ2-7; the table names TRBD1, a call not compared with the DNA. TRBV21-1 constitutes a pseudogene. The CDR3 length is 14 residues. The CDR3 reads CASSQWTGPYEQYF. The CDR3, as DNA: TGTGCCAGCAGCCAGTGGACAGGGCCCTACGAGCAGTACTTC.